This passage covers 25 T cell receptor beta chains from one sample sequenced in a study of T cell repertoires in cytomegalovirus infection. TCRdb used MiXCR to reprocess the reads, holding one entry per CDR3 protein. This sample has roughly 230,000 distinct CDR3 sequences, with around 6.6% found just once. The sample consisted of PBMCs. These receptors were obtained from a human donor in good health (CMV status not recorded). Some clones in this sample may be carry-over from other donors' samples.

In its sample, this clonotype was seen many times. The chain links TRBV30 to TRBJ2-2; D remains ambiguous. Germline lookup yields CDR1 GTSNPN and CDR2 SVGIG (reference sequence). The V and J ends lost 0 bases and 0 bases respectively, with 11 bases between them. The CDR3 loop spans 16 amino acids. CDR3 nucleotides: TGTGCCTGGAGTGTAAGGCGGCTTGCGAACACCGGGGAGCTGTTTTTT. The encoded protein is CAWSVRRLANTGELFF.

This clonotype has a count of ten or more. CDR3 protein: CAISESPSGATDTQYF. DNA of the CDR3: TGTGCCATCAGTGAGTCGCCTAGCGGGGCCACAGATACGCAGTATTTT. The chain combines TRBV10-3 with TRBJ2-3; 9 bases align to TRBD2. Unmatched junction bases numbered 3, after V lost 0 bases and J lost 2 bases. From germline, CDR1 is ENHRY and CDR2 SYGVKD. The CDR3 extends over 16 amino acids.

This clonotype was recorded many times. The chain is built from TRBV20-1 and TRBJ2-1, with D perhaps given as TRBD1 or TRBD2 (6 bases each). The ends were cut back, 3 bases at V and 8 bases at J, with 14 bases in the middle. The germline V gene has CDR1 DFQATT and CDR2 SNEGSKA (reference sequence). CDR3 length: 13 amino acids. The CDR3 bases are TGCAGTGCTAGTCCTGGGGGGCGTGATGAGCAGTTCTTC. Translating it yields CSASPGGRDEQFF.

This clonotype has at least ten counts. The chain has TRBV29-1 and TRBJ2-1; TRBD2 matches 12 bases. V shed 7 bases, J shed 7 bases, and the junction held 8 bases outside the gene matches. The germline V gene encodes CDR1 SQVTM and CDR2 ANQGSEA. The CDR3 has 14 residues. CDR3 amino acids: CSAAGLAGINEQFF. CDR3 bases: TGCAGCGCTGCCGGACTAGCGGGGATAAATGAGCAGTTCTTC.

This clonotype was seen ten or more times. The rearrangement joins TRBV20-1 to TRBJ2-7; D is perhaps TRBD2 (7 bases). V was shortened by 1 base and J by 2 bases, with 18 bases between the two germline ends. Germline CDR1 and CDR2: DFQATT and SNEGSKA (reference sequence). The CDR3 totals 16 residues. CDR3 region: CSARAFDGGAAYEQYF. CDR3 DNA: TGCAGTGCTAGAGCCTTCGATGGGGGGGCTGCCTACGAGCAGTACTTC.

This clonotype came up a few times. One end of the junction is discordant with germline, which a read error may explain. The chain has TRBV20-1 and TRBJ1-1; D is ambiguous. The CDR3 contains 14 residues. Germline V gene data show CDR1 as DFQATT and CDR2 as SNEGSKA (reference sequence). Here the CDR3 reads CSAKRVGKNPEAFF. CDR3 DNA: TGCAGTGCCAAAAGGGTGGGGAAGAACCCTGAAGCTTTCTTT.

This clonotype was counted many times. The V and J genes are TRBV7-3 and TRBJ2-2; no definite D call. CDR3 length: 16 amino acids. CDR1 and CDR2 (germline): SGHTA, FQGTGA. V was cut by 4 bases and J by 6 bases, with 18 bases left in between. CDR3 protein: CASSSQDRIVAGELFF. CDR3 nucleotide sequence: TGTGCCAGCAGCTCCCAGGACCGGATCGTCGCCGGGGAGCTGTTTTTT.

This clonotype was observed at least ten times. The chain carries TRBV20-1 and TRBJ1-5, with a weak D call TRBD1 (5 bases). Germline-derived CDR1 and CDR2 are DFQATT and SNEGSKA (reference sequence). V dropped 6 bases and J dropped 3 bases, with 15 bases sitting between them. This CDR3 contains 14 residues. The CDR3 DNA is TGCAGTGCCCTTAGAACAGGCCACAATCAGCCCCAGCATTTT. As protein: CSALRTGHNQPQHF.

This clonotype was recorded many times. The chain has TRBV4-2 and TRBJ1-1; TRBD1 is a possible D gene (6 bases). The germline V gene encodes CDR1 LGHNA and CDR2 YNFKEQ. V was trimmed by 4 bases and J by 5 bases, leaving 23 bases between them. The CDR3 spans 17 residues. CDR3 protein: CASSPGRAGDFSTEAFF. The CDR3 nucleotides read TGTGCCAGCAGCCCAGGACGGGCAGGGGATTTCTCAACTGAAGCTTTCTTT.

The chain is built from TRBV11-2 and TRBJ2-5; D gene unclear. Trimming removed 7 bases at V and 4 bases at J, with 19 bases between. The CDR3 contains 15 residues. CDR1 SGHAT and CDR2 FQNNGV come from the germline V gene. Here the CDR3 DNA reads TGTGCCAGCACCCCCACCGTAGGGAATCGAGAGACCCAGTACTTC. It encodes CASTPTVGNRETQYF.

This clonotype was seen repeatedly, ten times or more. V gene TRBV27 combines with J gene TRBJ2-3; D unclear. Germline V gene sequence: CDR1 MNHEY, CDR2 SMNVEV (reference sequence). V lost 3 bases to trimming and J lost 2 bases, with 15 bases between them. This CDR3 has 16 amino acids. The CDR3 DNA sequence: TGTGCCAGCAGTTTGGCGATGAACGGACCCACAGATACGCAGTATTTT. Amino acids: CASSLAMNGPTDTQYF.

Worth noting for this clonotype: One end of the junction fails to match germline, which may point to a read error. The chain couples TRBV19 to TRBJ1-2, with 11 bases lining up with TRBD1. CDR3 length equals 16 residues. CDR1 and CDR2 (germline): LNHDA, SQIVND (reference sequence). DNA of the CDR3: TGTGTCAGTACCTTCACACCGGGACAGGGGGACTATGGCTACACCTTC. It yields the protein CVSTFTPGQGDYGYTF.

This clonotype has at least ten counts. The chain is built from TRBV7-6 and TRBJ2-5; TRBD2 aligns across 9 bases. V trimming: 3 bases; J trimming: 5 bases; junction bases outside the gene matches: 13. Per the germline V gene, CDR1 is SGHVS and CDR2 is FNYEAQ. This CDR3 comprises 17 residues. CDR3 loop: CASSFHPGAGGSETQYF. In DNA, the CDR3 is TGTGCCAGCAGCTTCCACCCAGGAGCGGGGGGTTCGGAGACCCAGTACTTC.

At least ten counts were recorded for this clonotype. The genes are TRBV28 and TRBJ2-7, with TRBD2 as a possible D gene (5 bases). CDR1 is MDHEN, CDR2 SYDVKM, per germline. V was cut by 2 bases and J by 3 bases, with 11 bases left in between. CDR3 length equals 14 residues. CDR3 DNA: TGTGCCAGCAGTTTAGGAGGCAACGTCTACGAGCAGTACTTC. Protein sequence: CASSLGGNVYEQYF.

Comments on this clonotype: As the CDR3 is not closed by the conserved phenylalanine or tryptophan, this likely results from a read error. This chain links TRBV2 with TRBJ2-3, with 11 bases fitting TRBD2. The CDR3 is 17 residues long. Germline V gene sequence: CDR1 SNHLY, CDR2 FYNNEI. V lost 6 bases and J lost 4; bases outside the gene matches: 12. CDR3 residues: CASSLIPTSGGADTQYI. CDR3 bases: TGTGCCAGCAGCCTAATCCCTACTAGCGGGGGCGCAGATACGCAGTATATT.

The table lists this clonotype with many counts. The V call is TRBV7-2, the J call TRBJ2-7; 10 nucleotides match TRBD1. Germline CDR1 reads SGHTA; CDR2 reads FQGNSA. J lost 2 bases, V lost 1 base, and 2 bases had no gene match. This CDR3 is 15 amino acids long. CDR3 nucleotides: TGTGCCAGCAGCTTAGGGGGACAGGGGCCCTACGAGCAGTACTTC. As protein: CASSLGGQGPYEQYF.

This clonotype has only a few counts. The CDR3 protein is CSAMGGDPEGEQFF. The CDR3 DNA is TGCAGTGCTATGGGGGGGGACCCCGAGGGCGAGCAGTTCTTC. The chain joins TRBV20-1 to TRBJ2-1; TRBD2 matches at 7 bases. The trim removed 4 bases at V and 10 bases at J, leaving 13 bases unmatched. Germline V gene lookup returns CDR1 DFQATT and CDR2 SNEGSKA (reference sequence). This CDR3 spans 14 amino acids.

In its sample, this clonotype was seen many times. The chain combines TRBV3-1 with TRBJ2-7, with a weak D call TRBD1 (6 bases). The CDR3 has 13 amino acids. Germline CDR1 reads LGHDT; CDR2 reads YNNKEL (reference sequence). V was clipped by 1 base and J by 8 bases, with 12 bases between them. The CDR3 DNA reads TGTGCCAGCAGCCAAGGGGCCCAGGGGAAGCAGTACTTC. It encodes CASSQGAQGKQYF.

This clonotype was observed at least ten times. The V and J genes are TRBV20-1 and TRBJ2-3; 9 bases agree with TRBD2. V shed 1 base, J shed 2 bases, and the junction held 7 bases outside the gene matches. Germline V gene data show CDR1 as DFQATT and CDR2 as SNEGSKA (reference sequence). This CDR3 comprises 16 residues. CDR3 sequence reads: CSARVLASGDTDTQYF. CDR3 coding DNA: TGCAGTGCTAGAGTCCTGGCTAGCGGGGACACAGATACGCAGTATTTT.

Ten or more counts support this clonotype. The rearrangement links TRBV7-6 to TRBJ1-2; no reliable D call. Trimming stripped 0 bases from V and 2 bases from J, with 7 bases between. The germline V gene has CDR1 SGHVS and CDR2 FNYEAQ. CDR3 length equals 14 residues. CDR3 region: CASSLAATNYGYTF. The CDR3 region has the DNA TGTGCCAGCAGCTTAGCGGCCACCAACTATGGCTACACCTTC.

This clonotype was counted many times. The V call is TRBV6-5, the J call TRBJ2-3, with 12 bases matching TRBD2. In germline, CDR1 is MNHEY, CDR2 SVGAGI. The CDR3 has 16 amino acids. With V trimmed by 8 bases and J by 6 bases, 12 bases remained unmatched. The CDR3 DNA follows: TGTGCCAGCTCTAGGGCTAGCGGGGGGGCCTACGATACGCAGTATTTT. Translating gives CASSRASGGAYDTQYF.

This clonotype was seen ten or more times. The CDR3 reads CASSSEGGGELFF. CDR3 in DNA: TGTGCCAGCAGCTCCGAAGGTGGCGGGGAGCTGTTTTTT. The chain is built from TRBV13 and TRBJ2-2; D remains unclear. Germline values: CDR1 PRHDT, CDR2 FYEKMQ (reference sequence). CDR3 length: 13 residues. The V end was cut by 4 bases, the J end by 7 bases, with 10 bases between. The full variable domain, rest sourced from reference TRBV13 and TRBJ2-2, is AAGVIQSPRHLIKEKRETATLKCYPIPRHDTVYWYQQGPGQDPQFLISFYEKMQSDKGSIPDRFSAQQFSDYHSELNMSSLELGDSALYFCASSSEGGGELFFGEGSRLTVL.

The chain recombines TRBV18 with TRBJ1-1; the D gene is possibly TRBD1 (6 bases). Trimming took 3 bases from V and 1 from J, leaving 9 bases between them. Per the germline V gene, CDR1 is KGHSH and CDR2 is LQKENI. This CDR3 has 14 residues. CDR3 loop: CASSPQTGNTEAFF. The DNA for the CDR3 is TGTGCCAGCTCACCGCAGACAGGGAACACTGAAGCTTTCTTT.

Remarks on this clonotype: One end of the junction varies from germline; a read error may be responsible. The rearrangement joins TRBV30 to TRBJ2-6; D is possibly TRBD1 or TRBD2 (5 bases each). CDR1 GTSNPN and CDR2 SVGIG come from the germline V gene (reference sequence). CDR3 length: 16 residues. The CDR3: CAWSVGRTSVANVLTF. The CDR3, as DNA: TGTGCCTGGAGTGTGGGACGGACCTCTGTGGCCAACGTCCTGACTTTC. The variable domain in full, completed from reference TRBV30 and TRBJ2-6, reads SQTIHQWPATLVQPVGSPLSLECTVEGTSNPNLYWYRQAAGRGLQLLFYSVGIGQISSEVPQNLSASRPQDRQFILSSKKLLLSDSGFYLCAWSVGRTSVANVLTFGAGSRLTVL.

This clonotype has a count of ten or more. This CDR3 is CASRPDRGFLRQPQHF. The CDR3 DNA follows: TGTGCCAGTAGACCGGACAGGGGGTTCCTACGTCAGCCCCAGCATTTT. The V call is TRBV6-2 or TRBV6-3, the J call TRBJ1-5, with 10 nucleotides matching TRBD1. The CDR3 is 16 amino acids. V dropped 9 bases and J dropped 6; count of bases not matched to a gene: 14. The germline V gene has CDR1 MNHEY and CDR2 SVGEGT.